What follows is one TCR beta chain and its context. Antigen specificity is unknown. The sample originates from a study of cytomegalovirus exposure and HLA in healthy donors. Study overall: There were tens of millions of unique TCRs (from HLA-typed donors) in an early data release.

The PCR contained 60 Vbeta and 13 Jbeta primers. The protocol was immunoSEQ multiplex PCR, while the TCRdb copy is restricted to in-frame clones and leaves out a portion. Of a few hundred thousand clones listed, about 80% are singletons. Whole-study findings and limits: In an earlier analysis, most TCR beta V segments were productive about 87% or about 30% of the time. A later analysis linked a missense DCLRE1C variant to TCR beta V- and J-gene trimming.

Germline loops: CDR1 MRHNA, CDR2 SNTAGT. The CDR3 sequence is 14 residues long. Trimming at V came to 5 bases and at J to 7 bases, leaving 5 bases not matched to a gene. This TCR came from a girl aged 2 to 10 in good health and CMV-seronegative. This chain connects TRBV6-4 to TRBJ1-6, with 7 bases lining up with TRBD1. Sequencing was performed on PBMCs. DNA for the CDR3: TGTGCCAGCAGTTCGACAGGGACCAATTCACCCCTCCACTTT. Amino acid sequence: CASSSTGTNSPLHF.